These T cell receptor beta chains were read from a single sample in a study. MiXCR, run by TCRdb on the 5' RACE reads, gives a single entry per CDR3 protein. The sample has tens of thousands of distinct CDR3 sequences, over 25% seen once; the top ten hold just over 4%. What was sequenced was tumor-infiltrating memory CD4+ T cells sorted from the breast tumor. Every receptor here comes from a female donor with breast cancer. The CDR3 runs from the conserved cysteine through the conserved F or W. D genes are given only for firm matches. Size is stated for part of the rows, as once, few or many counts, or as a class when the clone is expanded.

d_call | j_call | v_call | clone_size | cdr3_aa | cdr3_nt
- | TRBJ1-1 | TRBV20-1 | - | CSARSDGMNTEAFF | TGCAGTGCTAGATCCGACGGCATGAACACTGAAGCTTTCTTT
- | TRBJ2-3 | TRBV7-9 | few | CASSFVRGPSTDTQYF | TGTGCCAGCAGCTTCGTCAGGGGACCAAGCACAGATACGCAGTATTTT
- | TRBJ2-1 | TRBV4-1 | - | CASSQDANFSEQFF | TGCGCCAGCAGCCAAGATGCCAATTTTAGTGAGCAGTTCTTC
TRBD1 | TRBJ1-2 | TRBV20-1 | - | CSARDPGQGRGYGYTF | TGCAGTGCTAGAGATCCCGGACAGGGTAGGGGCTATGGCTACACCTTC
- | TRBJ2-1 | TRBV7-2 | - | CASSTGHASSYNEQFF | TGTGCCAGCAGCACGGGACACGCTAGCTCCTACAATGAGCAGTTCTTC
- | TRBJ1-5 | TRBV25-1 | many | CASSEGRVNQPQHF | TGTGCCAGCAGTGAAGGAAGGGTTAATCAGCCCCAGCATTTT
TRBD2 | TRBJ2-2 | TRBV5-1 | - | CASSPSGIAGELFF | TGCGCCAGCAGCCCGAGCGGGATTGCCGGGGAGCTGTTTTTT
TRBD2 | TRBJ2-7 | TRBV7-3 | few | CASSLMGGGAYEQYF | TGTGCCAGCAGCTTAATGGGCGGGGGGGCCTACGAGCAGTACTTC
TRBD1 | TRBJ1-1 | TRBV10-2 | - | CASREGQGNTEAFF | TGCGCCAGCAGAGAGGGACAGGGGAACACTGAAGCTTTCTTT
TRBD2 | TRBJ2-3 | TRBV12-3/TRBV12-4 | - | CASSQTSGSADTQYF | TGTGCCAGCAGTCAGACTAGCGGGAGTGCAGATACGCAGTATTTT
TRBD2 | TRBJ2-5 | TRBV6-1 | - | CASSELSGAQETQYF | TGTGCCAGCAGTGAACTGAGCGGGGCTCAAGAGACCCAGTACTTC
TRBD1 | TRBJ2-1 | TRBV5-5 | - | CASSSDRGQGNEQFF | TGTGCCAGCAGCTCGGACAGGGGGCAGGGTAATGAGCAGTTCTTC
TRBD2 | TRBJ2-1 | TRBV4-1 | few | CASSQESGTYNEQFF | TGCGCCAGCAGCCAAGAGAGCGGGACCTACAATGAGCAGTTCTTC
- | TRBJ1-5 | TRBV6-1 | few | CASSDDENQPQHF | TGTGCCAGCAGTGACGACGAAAATCAGCCCCAGCATTTT
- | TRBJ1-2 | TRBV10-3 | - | CAIRGPGGGYGYTF | TGTGCCATCAGGGGCCCGGGGGGTGGCTATGGCTACACCTTC
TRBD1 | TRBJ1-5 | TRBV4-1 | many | CASSQEEPRGFDNQPQHF | TGCGCCAGCAGCCAAGAAGAACCCAGGGGGTTTGACAATCAGCCCCAGCATTTT
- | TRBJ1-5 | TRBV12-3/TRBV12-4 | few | CASAGRLNMNSNQPQHF | TGTGCCAGCGCCGGGCGACTGAATATGAATAGCAATCAGCCCCAGCATTTT
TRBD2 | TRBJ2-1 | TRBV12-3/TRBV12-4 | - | CASSSSAGASYNEQFF | TGTGCCAGCAGTTCCTCCGCGGGAGCCTCCTACAATGAGCAGTTCTTC
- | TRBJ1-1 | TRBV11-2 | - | CASSWIPGQNTEAFF | TGTGCCAGCAGCTGGATCCCGGGACAGAACACTGAAGCTTTCTTT
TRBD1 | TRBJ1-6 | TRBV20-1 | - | CGARRQGRNSPLHF | TGCGGTGCTAGGAGACAGGGGCGGAATTCACCCCTCCACTTT
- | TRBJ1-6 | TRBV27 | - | CASSYEYRESPLHF | TGTGCCAGCAGTTACGAATACAGGGAATCACCCCTCCACTTT
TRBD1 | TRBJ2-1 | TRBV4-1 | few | CASSQDNGQGYEQFF | TGCGCCAGCAGCCAAGATAACGGACAGGGGTATGAGCAGTTCTTC
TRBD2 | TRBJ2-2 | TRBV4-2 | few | CASSPTSGPNTGELFF | TGTGCCAGCAGCCCAACTAGCGGCCCGAACACCGGGGAGCTGTTTTTT
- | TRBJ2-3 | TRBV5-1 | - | CASRTDTQYF | TGCGCCAGCAGGACAGATACGCAGTATTTT
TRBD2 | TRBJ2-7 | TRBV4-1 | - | CASNQLLAGVYEQYF | TGCGCCAGCAACCAGCTTCTAGCGGGAGTCTACGAGCAGTACTTC
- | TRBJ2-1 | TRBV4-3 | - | CASSQGQAWDNQQFF | TGCGCCAGCAGCCAAGGCCAGGCATGGGACAATCAGCAGTTCTTC